Sequencing of this T cell receptor beta chain was carried out in a study of T cells in Graves' hyperthyroidism and ophthalmopathy. Study results and caveats: Blood held most thyroid clonotypes expanded above 0.001 frequency.

In its sample, this clonotype was seen once. What it binds is not known. It was RNA transcripts that yielded the amplified TCR beta CDR3 regions. Researchers ran a first-round RT-PCR on the TCR CDR3 using the HTBI primer set. Each CDR3 protein is one row after TCRdb ran MiXCR on the multiplex PCR reads. This sample has about half a million distinct CDR3 sequences; more than 20% occur once, and the top ten carry roughly 29%. Germline trimming cut 4 bases from V and 3 bases from J; bases unmatched to any gene: 16. The CDR3 is made up of 19 amino acids. Clinical symptoms, serum thyroxine, TRAb, thyroid ultrasound and orbital computed tomography informed diagnoses.

V is TRBV12-3 or TRBV12-4 and J is TRBJ1-5; TRBD1 agrees at 9 bases. The sequence was collected from a man aged 18 to 35 with Graves' hyperthyroidism. The specimen was blood. This CDR3 reads CASSSRATGTGHPNQPQHF. The CDR3 region has the DNA TGTGCCAGCAGTTCTAGGGCAACCGGGACAGGGCACCCCAATCAGCCCCAGCATTTT.